This T cell receptor beta chain originates from a study of T cell responses to AZD1222 COVID-19 vaccine. Study-level findings and limits: Repertoire sampling occurred only after the peak T cell response. In a largely white British group with more females than males, clonal diversity was possibly underestimated.

Germline assignment: CDR1 SGHKS and CDR2 YYEKEE (reference sequence). V dropped 5 bases and J dropped 1 base, with 9 bases sitting between them. The CDR3 contains 13 residues. For this clone: The target antigen is unknown.

The repertoire was sequenced with immunoSEQ multiplex PCR; TCRdb's copy has only in-frame clones and lacks some. Here the sample spans about 56,000 clones, 70% to 90% being singletons. The clonotype was recovered from an adult in good health. The chain employs TRBV5-5 and TRBJ1-1; D gene uncertain. The material sequenced was peripheral blood, taken on day 0 of AZD1222 vaccination. The DNA for the CDR3 is TGTGCCAGCAGACGCGGAGGGAACACTGAAGCTTTCTTT. Its translation is CASRRGGNTEAFF.